Shown below are 10 T cell receptor beta chains from a single sample sequenced in a study of cytomegalovirus exposure and HLA in healthy donors. In the PCR, 60 Vbeta and 13 Jbeta primers were used. TCRdb's copy holds only in-frame clones and misses some; the assay was immunoSEQ multiplex PCR. Among roughly 97,000 clones listed, approximately 79% were seen once. The sample consisted of PBMCs. The receptors derive from a man between 60 and 75 years old in good health and CMV-seropositive.

This chain joins TRBV15 and TRBJ1-5; D not resolved. Germline CDR1 LNHNV, CDR2 YYDKDF (reference sequence). The CDR3 length is 13 residues. V lost 4 bases and J 6 bases, leaving 10 bases between the germline ends. The DNA of the CDR3 is TGTGCCACCAGCAAACCCCGGGGTCAGCCCCAGCATTTT. Translation gives CATSKPRGQPQHF. The entire variable domain, with the rest obtained from reference TRBV15 and TRBJ1-5, is as follows: DAMVIQNPRYQVTQFGKPVTLSCSQTLNHNVMYWYQQKSSQAPKLLFHYYDKDFNNEADTPDNFQSRRPNTSFCFLDIRSPGLGDTAMYLCATSKPRGQPQHFGDGTRLSIL.

V usage is TRBV19 and J usage is TRBJ2-7, with D maybe TRBD2 (5 bases). Germline CDR1 reads LNHDA; CDR2 reads SQIVND (reference sequence). This CDR3 spans 14 amino acids. The V end lost 5 bases, the J end lost 0 bases, and 11 bases lay between the germline ends. CDR3 in DNA: TGTGCCAGTAGTTTCGGACTGGGCTCCTACGAGCAGTACTTC. Translation gives CASSFGLGSYEQYF.

The chain links TRBV7-6 to TRBJ2-2; D possibly corresponds to TRBD2 (6 bases). Germline V gene data show CDR1 as SGHVS and CDR2 as FNYEAQ. The CDR3 sequence is 11 residues long. V was trimmed by 5 bases and J by 8 bases, leaving 6 bases between them. CDR3 residues: CASSRGGELFF. For the CDR3, the DNA is TGTGCCAGCAGCCGGGGGGGGGAGCTGTTTTTT.

This chain links TRBV19 with TRBJ2-7; 10 positions agree with TRBD2. The CDR3 sequence is 15 residues long. Germline CDR1 and CDR2: LNHDA and SQIVND (reference sequence). V lost 3 bases to trimming and J lost 5 bases; unmatched junction nucleotides: 7. For the CDR3, the DNA is TGTGCCAGTAGTATGGTCCTAGCGGGGGTTGACGAGCAGTACTTC. Amino acid sequence: CASSMVLAGVDEQYF.

This chain joins TRBV29-1 and TRBJ2-5; 10 positions agree with TRBD2. Per the germline V gene, CDR1 is SQVTM and CDR2 is ANQGSEA. The CDR3 sequence is 15 residues long. The J segment lost 7 bases and the V segment lost 5 bases, leaving 13 bases of the junction unmatched. The CDR3 DNA sequence: TGCAGCGTTACCGTAGCGGGGGGCACCGGAGGGACCCAGTACTTC. Its protein is CSVTVAGGTGGTQYF.

The chain has TRBV5-1 and TRBJ2-3; 7 bases align to TRBD1. After removal of 0 bases from V and 6 bases from J, the junction contained 4 bases not matched to a gene. The germline CDR1 and CDR2 sequences are SGHRS and YFSETQ. The CDR3 is 14 residues long. As DNA, the CDR3 is TGCGCCAGCAGCTTGGCTTCACAGGGGGATACGCAGTATTTT. The encoded protein is CASSLASQGDTQYF. Variable domain in full (rest from reference TRBV5-1 and TRBJ2-3): KAGVTQTPRYLIKTRGQQVTLSCSPISGHRSVSWYQQTPGQGLQFLFEYFSETQRNKGNFPGRFSGRQFSNSRSEMNVSTLELGDSALYLCASSLASQGDTQYFGPGTRLTVL.

V gene TRBV15 combines with J gene TRBJ1-4, with 10 bases that match TRBD1. J gave up 10 bases and V 8 bases, and 16 bases lay outside the gene matches. The germline V gene encodes CDR1 LNHNV and CDR2 YYDKDF (reference sequence). CDR3 length: 16 residues. Here the CDR3 reads CATRPSGTGVSGKLFF. The CDR3 coding sequence is TGTGCCACCCGTCCTTCCGGGACAGGGGTTAGTGGAAAACTGTTTTTT.

The rearrangement links TRBV18 to TRBJ2-2, with D tentatively TRBD2 (6 bases). The CDR3 is made up of 14 amino acids. In germline, CDR1 is KGHSH, CDR2 LQKENI. V lost 5 bases, J lost 5 bases, and 12 bases lay in between. CDR3 DNA: TGTGCCAGCTCATCCGGGACTCCAACCGGGGAGCTGTTTTTT. It is translated as CASSSGTPTGELFF.

The J gene is TRBJ2-7, the V gene TRBV6-5; TRBD1 aligns across 7 bases. The CDR3 spans 15 residues. V shed 6 bases and J 1 base; nucleotides not matched to a gene: 9. The germline gives CDR1 MNHEY, CDR2 SVGAGI. The DNA for the CDR3 is TGTGCCAGCAGCTTCGGGACAGCTGATTCCTACGAGCAGTACTTC. This encodes CASSFGTADSYEQYF.

This clone was seen only once. The rearrangement links TRBV4-2 to TRBJ2-3, with 12 bases lining up with TRBD1. The CDR3 runs to 15 residues. With 4 bases clipped from V and 4 bases from J, the junction kept 3 bases outside the gene matches. Germline CDR1 reads LGHNA; CDR2 reads YNFKEQ. CDR3 amino acids: CASSLGQGAPDTQYF. DNA of the CDR3: TGTGCCAGCAGCCTGGGACAGGGGGCCCCAGATACGCAGTATTTT.